This TCR beta chain is drawn from a study of blood T cell repertoires in COVID-19. The overall study: Samples representing acute and convalescent COVID-19 were sourced from the United States, Italy and Spain. PBMCs, B-cell-depleted T cells, or T cells provided the cDNA or gDNA that made up the material.

Germline assignment: CDR1 WSHSY and CDR2 SAAADI. The V and J ends lost 5 bases and 4 bases, in that order; junction bases with no gene match: 6. CDR3 length: 14 residues. In the original workflow: From reference gene primer amplification, estimates of nucleated cell counts were derived. Generated by immunoSEQ multiplex PCR, the TCRdb table keeps only in-frame clones and is missing some. D and trimming were read from the DNA, whereas the V and J calls and clone size are those reported in that table. This table has approximately 110,000 clones, around 84% appearing once. This clonotype was obtained from a human donor in a cohort sampled during active COVID-19. The chain has TRBV10-2 and TRBJ1-2; 8 bases match TRBD1. The specimen was peripheral blood. CDR3 nucleotide sequence: TGCGCCAGCAGTCAGGGGGCACGATTCTATGGCTACACCTTC. Translation gives CASSQGARFYGYTF.